This TCR beta chain was captured in a study of T cell changes during pregnancy in multiple sclerosis. Losses at the gene ends were 1 base for V and 2 bases for J; bases not matched to a gene: 2. In germline, CDR1 is SEHNR, CDR2 FQNEAQ (reference sequence). There are 15 residues in the CDR3. Generated by immunoSEQ multiplex PCR, the TCRdb table keeps only in-frame clones and is missing some. Of tens of thousands of clones in the sample, 80% to 90% were seen once. The V gene is TRBV7-9, the J gene TRBJ2-1; 7 nucleotides agree with TRBD2. This clonotype was obtained from a female donor with multiple sclerosis, enrolled in a pregnancy study. The sample in question was CD4+ T cells from peripheral blood mononuclear cells, obtained in the first trimester of pregnancy. The CDR3 region is CASSLERGTYNEQFF. In DNA form, the CDR3 reads TGTGCCAGCAGCTTAGAGCGGGGAACCTACAATGAGCAGTTCTTC.